This TCR beta chain was obtained from a study of PD-1 and CTLA-4 blockade in melanoma. Method: immunoSEQ multiplex PCR; TCRdb's copy keeps in-frame clones and lacks some. Among around 20,000 clones, around 89% were seen once, and the ten largest hold less than 9.5%. The CDR3 is 14 amino acids. The ends were cut back, 6 bases at V and 0 bases at J, with 11 bases in the middle. Germline lookup yields CDR1 SNHLY and CDR2 FYNNEI. The rearrangement links TRBV2 to TRBJ2-5; D gene unclear. The source of this sequence is a human donor with melanoma. The source was CD8+ T cells from peripheral blood, collected before anti-PD-1 treatment. In DNA, the CDR3 is TGTGCCAGCAGAACCCTAGTGAACCAAGAGACCCAGTACTTC. Its protein is CASRTLVNQETQYF.